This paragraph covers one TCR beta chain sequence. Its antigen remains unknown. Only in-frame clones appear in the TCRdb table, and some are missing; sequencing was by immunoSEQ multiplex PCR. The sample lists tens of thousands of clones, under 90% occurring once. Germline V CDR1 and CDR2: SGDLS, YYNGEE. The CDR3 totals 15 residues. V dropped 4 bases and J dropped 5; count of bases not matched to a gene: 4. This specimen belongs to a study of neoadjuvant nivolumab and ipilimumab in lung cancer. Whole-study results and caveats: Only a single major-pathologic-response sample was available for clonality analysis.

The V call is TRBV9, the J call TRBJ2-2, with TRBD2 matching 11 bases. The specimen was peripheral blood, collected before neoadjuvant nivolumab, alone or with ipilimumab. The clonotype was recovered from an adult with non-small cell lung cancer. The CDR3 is CASSPRTSGTGELFF. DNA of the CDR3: TGTGCCAGCAGCCCCCGGACTAGCGGGACCGGGGAGCTGTTTTTT.